The clone carrying this TCR beta chain was observed many times. In germline, CDR1 is LNHDA, CDR2 SQIVND (reference sequence). The CDR3 runs 13 residues. The junction had 6 bases not matched to a gene; V was cut back by 7 bases and J by 6 bases. The record originates from a study of kidney transplant recipient with SARS-CoV-2 infection. TCRdb re-analysed the reads in MiXCR, keeping a single row per CDR3 protein. The data show fewer than 250,000 distinct CDR3 sequences, under 35% seen once. This TCR was sampled from a male patient aged 30 to 39 who had COVID-19 and was a kidney transplant recipient. Some T cells here may be from the graft donor. This material consisted of a blood sample, taken at baseline and on approximately day 120 from a kidney transplant recipient. The chain uses TRBV19 and TRBJ1-1, with 9 bases fitting TRBD1. DNA of the CDR3: TGTGCCAGTAAACAACAGGGGGCGGCTGAAGCTTTCTTT. Its translation is CASKQQGAAEAFF.